Below, 9 T cell receptor beta chains from the same sample are listed, as sequenced in a study of cytomegalovirus exposure and HLA in healthy donors. PCR employed 60 Vbeta and 13 Jbeta primers. The table came from immunoSEQ multiplex PCR; TCRdb's copy has only in-frame clones and leaves some out. The sample has approximately 100,000 clones, about 80% seen once; the top ten hold roughly 2.7%. Sequenced input: PBMCs. These receptor sequences come from a female donor in good health and CMV-seronegative.

This clone was seen a handful of times. V and J are TRBV6-1 and TRBJ1-1, with no clear D. V lost 1 base and J lost 9, with 12 bases in between. The CDR3 contains 13 residues. Germline values: CDR1 MNHNS, CDR2 SASEGT. The CDR3 protein is CASSEGGRDKAFF. CDR3 nucleotides: TGTGCCAGCAGTGAAGGTGGCCGGGATAAAGCTTTCTTT.

This clone was recorded a few times. This chain links TRBV2 with TRBJ1-5, with 9 bases identical to TRBD1. The CDR3 runs 16 residues. Germline V gene data show CDR1 as SNHLY and CDR2 as FYNNEI. V lost 4 bases to trimming and J lost 4 bases; unmatched junction nucleotides: 8. The CDR3 DNA sequence: TGTGCCAGCAGTGGCCTTGGGACAGGGACTAATCAGCCCCAGCATTTT. Its protein is CASSGLGTGTNQPQHF. Full variable domain (outside the CDR3, taken from reference TRBV2 and TRBJ1-5): EPEVTQTPSHQVTQMGQEVILRCVPISNHLYFYWYRQILGQKVEFLVSFYNNEISEKSEIFDDQFSVERPDGSNFTLKIRSTKLEDSAMYFCASSGLGTGTNQPQHFGDGTRLSIL.

The rearrangement uses TRBV5-1 and TRBJ1-1; D possibly corresponds to TRBD1 (5 bases). This CDR3 has 16 residues. The V and J ends lost 0 bases and 6 bases respectively, with 18 bases between them. Germline V gives CDR1 SGHRS, CDR2 YFSETQ. The DNA of the CDR3 is TGCGCCAGCAGCTTGGAAAGGTTGGACACAGGCTCTGAAGCTTTCTTT. Protein sequence: CASSLERLDTGSEAFF.

This rearrangement joins TRBV11-2 to TRBJ2-7; 8 bases are a match to TRBD2. There are 15 residues in the CDR3. CDR1 is SGHAT, CDR2 FQNNGV, per germline. Germline trimming cut 1 base from V and 3 bases from J; bases unmatched to any gene: 5. CDR3 sequence reads: CASSLGSGVYYEQYF. CDR3 bases: TGTGCCAGCAGCTTAGGTAGCGGGGTTTACTACGAGCAGTACTTC.

For the CDR3, the DNA is TGCGCCAGCAGGGAGCGGGACAGGGGACTCTATGGCTACACCTTC. Translated, it gives CASRERDRGLYGYTF. V and J are TRBV10-2 and TRBJ1-2; TRBD1 aligns across 10 bases. Germline CDR1 WSHSY, CDR2 SAAADI. The trim removed 6 bases at V and 4 bases at J, leaving 8 bases unmatched. This CDR3 region has 15 residues.

The chain employs TRBV5-6 and TRBJ2-1, with 7 bases aligning to TRBD2. V lost 0 bases, J lost 13 bases, and 10 bases stayed unmatched. CDR3 length equals 14 residues. CDR1 is SGHDT and CDR2 is YYEEEE in the germline V gene. CDR3 amino acids: CASSLGNWGGDQFF. In DNA form, the CDR3 reads TGTGCCAGCAGCTTGGGGAATTGGGGGGGGGATCAGTTCTTC.

The V call is TRBV7-7, the J call TRBJ2-1; 9 bases map to TRBD1. After removal of 4 bases from V and 8 bases from J, the junction contained 9 bases not matched to a gene. Germline lookup yields CDR1 SSHAT and CDR2 FNYEAQ (reference sequence). The CDR3 length is 15 residues. CDR3 protein: CASSSGTGIRDEQFF. Here the CDR3 DNA reads TGTGCCAGCAGCTCTGGGACAGGGATCCGGGATGAGCAGTTCTTC.

CDR3 protein: CASSFTGLAGADTQYF. CDR3 nucleotide sequence: TGTGCCAGCAGCTTCACCGGGCTAGCGGGTGCAGATACGCAGTATTTT. The rearrangement links TRBV5-4 to TRBJ2-3; the match to TRBD2 covers 8 bases. The CDR3 covers 16 residues. Germline assignment: CDR1 SGHNT and CDR2 YYREEE (reference sequence). J was trimmed by 4 bases and V by 2 bases; bases with no gene match: 9.

The rearrangement uses TRBV5-1 and TRBJ2-5; weak D call: TRBD2 (6 bases). Germline lookup yields CDR1 SGHRS and CDR2 YFSETQ. Deletions cut 5 bases from V and 5 bases from J, with 16 bases between. CDR3 length: 14 residues. This CDR3 is CASRVEGLRETQYF. CDR3 DNA sequence: TGCGCCAGCAGGGTGGAGGGGCTCCGGGAGACCCAGTACTTC.